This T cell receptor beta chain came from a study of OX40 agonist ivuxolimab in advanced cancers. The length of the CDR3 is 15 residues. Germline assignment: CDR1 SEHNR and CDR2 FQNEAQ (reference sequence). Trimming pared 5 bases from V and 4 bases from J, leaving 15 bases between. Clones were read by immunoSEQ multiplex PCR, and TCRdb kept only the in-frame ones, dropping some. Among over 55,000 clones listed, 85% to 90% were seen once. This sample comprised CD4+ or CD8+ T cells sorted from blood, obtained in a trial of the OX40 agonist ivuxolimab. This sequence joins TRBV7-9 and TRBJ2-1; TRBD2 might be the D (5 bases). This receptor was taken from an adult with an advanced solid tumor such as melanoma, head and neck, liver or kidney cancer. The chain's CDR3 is CASSPRGADYNEQFF. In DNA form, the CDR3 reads TGTGCCAGCAGCCCCCGAGGAGCGGATTACAATGAGCAGTTCTTC.